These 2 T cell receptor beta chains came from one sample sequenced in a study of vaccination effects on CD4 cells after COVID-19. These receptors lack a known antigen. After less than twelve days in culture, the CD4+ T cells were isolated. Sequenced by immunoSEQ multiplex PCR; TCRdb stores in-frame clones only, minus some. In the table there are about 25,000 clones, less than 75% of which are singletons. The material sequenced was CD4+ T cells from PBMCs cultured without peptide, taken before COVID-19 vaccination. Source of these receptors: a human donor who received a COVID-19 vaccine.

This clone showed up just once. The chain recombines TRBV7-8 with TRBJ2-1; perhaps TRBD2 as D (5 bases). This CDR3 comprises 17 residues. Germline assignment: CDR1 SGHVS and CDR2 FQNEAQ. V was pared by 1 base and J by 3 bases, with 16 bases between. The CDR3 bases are TGTGCCAGCAGCTTAGGTGGGTCGGGGTGGGACTACAATGAGCAGTTCTTC. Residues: CASSLGGSGWDYNEQFF.

CDR3 sequence: CASSQSGANVLTF. The CDR3 DNA is TGTGCCAGTAGTCAGTCTGGGGCCAACGTCCTGACTTTC. The rearrangement links TRBV19 to TRBJ2-6; no clear D gene. V was cut by 5 bases and J by 1 base, with 3 bases left in between. CDR1 and CDR2 from the germline V gene are LNHDA and SQIVND (reference sequence). CDR3 length equals 13 residues.